The 15 T cell receptor beta chains below all came from one sample that was sequenced in a study of cytomegalovirus exposure and HLA in healthy donors. Use of 60 Vbeta and 13 Jbeta primers characterized the PCR. Data came from immunoSEQ multiplex PCR; TCRdb stores just in-frame clones and leaves some out. The sample has under 200,000 clones; about 65% are singletons. What was sequenced was PBMCs. The receptors come from a woman aged 18-35 years in good health and CMV-seropositive.

The chain combines TRBV7-9 with TRBJ1-2; D is possibly TRBD1 (6 bases). The CDR3 sequence is 13 residues long. Germline values: CDR1 SEHNR, CDR2 FQNEAQ (reference sequence). V lost 3 bases and J 6 bases, leaving 11 bases between the germline ends. As DNA, the CDR3 is TGTGCCAGCAGCTTCTCACAGGGTGATGGCTACACCTTC. This translates into CASSFSQGDGYTF.

The chain joins TRBV7-9 to TRBJ2-7, with 7 nucleotides matching TRBD2. The CDR3 is made up of 17 amino acids. V trimming: 8 bases; J trimming: 2 bases; junction bases outside the gene matches: 18. Per germline, CDR1 SEHNR and CDR2 FQNEAQ (reference sequence). This chain's CDR3 is CASEHVSGGRRAYEQYF. Here the CDR3 DNA reads TGTGCCAGCGAACATGTCTCGGGGGGTCGCAGGGCCTACGAGCAGTACTTC.

This clone appeared once. This CDR3 is also generated by other DNA sequences in the sample. The chain is built from TRBV9 and TRBJ1-1; no firm D call. The V and J ends lost 0 bases and 3 bases respectively, with 6 bases between them. CDR3 length equals 13 residues. CDR1 is SGDLS and CDR2 is YYNGEE in the germline V gene. CDR3 sequence reads: CASSVGGDTEAFF. The CDR3 region has the DNA TGTGCCAGCAGCGTAGGGGGAGACACTGAAGCTTTCTTT.

This rearrangement joins TRBV28 to TRBJ2-3, with D tentatively TRBD1 (5 bases). The CDR3 totals 12 residues. CDR1 is MDHEN and CDR2 is SYDVKM in the germline V gene. V lost 7 bases to trimming and J lost 3 bases, with 8 bases between them. The CDR3 loop reads CASTKGTDTQYF. CDR3 DNA: TGTGCCAGCACCAAGGGGACAGATACGCAGTATTTT.

V gene TRBV4-1 combines with J gene TRBJ2-3; D perhaps matches TRBD2 (5 bases). V was shortened by 1 base and J by 8 bases, with 19 bases between the two germline ends. Germline V gene lookup returns CDR1 MGHRA and CDR2 YSYEKL. The CDR3 has 16 amino acids. This CDR3 is CASSQVDVTRVSTQYF. The CDR3 DNA sequence: TGCGCCAGCAGCCAAGTTGACGTAACGCGGGTCAGTACGCAGTATTTT.

This chain connects TRBV7-9 to TRBJ1-1, with D perhaps matching TRBD1 (6 bases). The CDR3 contains 16 residues. Germline V gene sequence: CDR1 SEHNR, CDR2 FQNEAQ (reference sequence). The V end lost 1 base, the J end lost 7 bases, and 19 bases lay between the germline ends. CDR3 in amino acids: CASSLDRFAEGVEAFF. The CDR3 DNA reads TGTGCCAGCAGCTTAGATCGGTTCGCCGAGGGGGTTGAAGCTTTCTTT. The full variable domain, with the rest looked up from reference TRBV7-9 and TRBJ1-1, is DTGVSQNPRHKITKRGQNVTFRCDPISEHNRLYWYRQTLGQGPEFLTYFQNEAQLEKSRLLSDRFSAERPKGSFSTLEIQRTEQGDSAMYLCASSLDRFAEGVEAFFGQGTRLTVV.

The rearrangement joins TRBV9 to TRBJ2-7; D is possibly TRBD1 (6 bases). V gave up 0 bases and J gave up 3 bases, with 10 bases separating them. Germline lookup yields CDR1 SGDLS and CDR2 YYNGEE. The CDR3 covers 14 residues. CDR3 in amino acids: CASSVGTDIYEQYF. CDR3 DNA: TGTGCCAGCAGCGTAGGGACAGATATCTACGAGCAGTACTTC. Looking up the rest from reference TRBV9 and TRBJ2-7 gives the full variable domain: DSGVTQTPKHLITATGQRVTLRCSPRSGDLSVYWYQQSLDQGLQFLIQYYNGEERAKGNILERFSAQQFPDLHSELNLSSLELGDSALYFCASSVGTDIYEQYFGPGTRLTVT.

V and J are TRBV9 and TRBJ2-1; 9 bases align to TRBD1. Germline V CDR1 and CDR2: SGDLS, YYNGEE. The ends lost 1 base at V and 8 bases at J; junction bases unmatched: 10. The CDR3 covers 16 residues. The CDR3 sequence is CASSVTGTGPFDEQFF. CDR3 DNA sequence: TGTGCCAGCAGCGTAACGGGGACAGGGCCCTTCGATGAGCAGTTCTTC.

This clone was counted between two and nine times. The rearrangement links TRBV4-3 to TRBJ1-1; D is uncertain. Trimming removed 3 bases at V and 2 bases at J, with 7 bases between. The CDR3 contains 13 residues. Germline CDR1 and CDR2: LGHNA and YSLEER. This CDR3 reads CASSQGRNTEAFF. The CDR3, as DNA: TGCGCCAGCAGCCAGGGCCGAAACACTGAAGCTTTCTTT.

The rearrangement links TRBV29-1 to TRBJ2-7; D is uncertain. The CDR3 runs to 12 residues. Germline V CDR1 and CDR2: SQVTM, ANQGSEA. Trimming shortened V by 4 bases and J by 3 bases, and 10 bases separated the two germline ends. The CDR3 bases are TGCAGCGTTGTTGGGCCTCTCTACGAGCAGTACTTC. This codes for CSVVGPLYEQYF.

This sequence joins TRBV6-1 and TRBJ1-2; the D is unclear. Germline assignment: CDR1 MNHNS and CDR2 SASEGT. With 0 bases removed from V and 7 bases from J, the gap between germline ends came to 9 bases. The CDR3 runs to 13 residues. The CDR3 nucleotides read TGTGCCAGCAGTGAAGCGCTATCGGGTGGCTACACCTTC. This gives the protein CASSEALSGGYTF.

V and J are TRBV18 and TRBJ2-3, with TRBD2 identical over 11 bases. The CDR3 consists of 18 residues. From germline, CDR1 is KGHSH and CDR2 LQKENI. The V segment lost 6 bases and the J segment 2 bases; nucleotides outside the gene matches: 13. The CDR3 coding sequence is TGTGCCAGCTCTCCCCTGGAACGACTAGCGGGGTCCACAGATACGCAGTATTTT. This translates into CASSPLERLAGSTDTQYF.

The chain recombines TRBV27 with TRBJ1-1; no reliable D call. Germline V gives CDR1 MNHEY, CDR2 SMNVEV (reference sequence). CDR3 length: 13 residues. V was clipped by 6 bases and J by 1 base, with 9 bases between them. The CDR3 spells CASRLGPNTEAFF. DNA for the CDR3: TGTGCCAGCAGACTAGGCCCGAACACTGAAGCTTTCTTT.

The V call is TRBV11-2, the J call TRBJ1-6; no definite D call. There are 14 residues in the CDR3. The germline V gene has CDR1 SGHAT and CDR2 FQNNGV. Trimming cost V 5 bases and J 7 bases, with 12 bases left between them. The CDR3 sequence is CASSAGSDNSPLHF. CDR3 DNA: TGTGCCAGCAGCGCCGGGTCTGACAATTCACCCCTCCACTTT. Full variable domain (outside the CDR3, taken from reference TRBV11-2 and TRBJ1-6): EAGVAQSPRYKIIEKRQSVAFWCNPISGHATLYWYQQILGQGPKLLIQFQNNGVVDDSQLPKDRFSAERLKGVDSTLKIQPAKLEDSAVYLCASSAGSDNSPLHFGNGTRLTVT.

The chain joins TRBV5-5 to TRBJ2-1; D possibly corresponds to TRBD2 (5 bases). Germline V CDR1 and CDR2: SGHKS, YYEKEE (reference sequence). V was clipped by 0 bases and J by 10 bases, with 11 bases between them. The CDR3 is 13 amino acids. CDR3 DNA: TGTGCCAGCAGCTTGGGCTTCGGGAACGAGCAGTTCTTC. This sequence encodes CASSLGFGNEQFF.